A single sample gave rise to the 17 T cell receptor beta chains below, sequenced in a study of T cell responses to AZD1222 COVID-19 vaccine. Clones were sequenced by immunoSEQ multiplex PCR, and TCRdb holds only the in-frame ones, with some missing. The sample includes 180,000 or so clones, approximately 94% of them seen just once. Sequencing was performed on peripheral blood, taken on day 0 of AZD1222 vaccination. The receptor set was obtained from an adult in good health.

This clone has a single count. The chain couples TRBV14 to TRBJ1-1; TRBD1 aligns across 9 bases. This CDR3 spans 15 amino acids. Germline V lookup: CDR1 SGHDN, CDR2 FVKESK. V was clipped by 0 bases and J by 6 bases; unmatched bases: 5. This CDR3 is CASSQEGTGPAEAFF. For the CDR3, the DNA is TGTGCCAGCAGCCAAGAGGGGACAGGGCCTGCTGAAGCTTTCTTT.

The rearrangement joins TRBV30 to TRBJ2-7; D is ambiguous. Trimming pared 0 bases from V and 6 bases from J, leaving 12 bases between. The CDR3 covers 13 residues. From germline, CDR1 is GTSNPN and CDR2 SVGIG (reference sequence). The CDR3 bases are TGTGCCTGGAGTGTAACAGCCCTAAGCGAGCAGTACTTC. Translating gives CAWSVTALSEQYF. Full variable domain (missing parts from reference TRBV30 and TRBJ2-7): SQTIHQWPATLVQPVGSPLSLECTVEGTSNPNLYWYRQAAGRGLQLLFYSVGIGQISSEVPQNLSASRPQDRQFILSSKKLLLSDSGFYLCAWSVTALSEQYFGPGTRLTVT.

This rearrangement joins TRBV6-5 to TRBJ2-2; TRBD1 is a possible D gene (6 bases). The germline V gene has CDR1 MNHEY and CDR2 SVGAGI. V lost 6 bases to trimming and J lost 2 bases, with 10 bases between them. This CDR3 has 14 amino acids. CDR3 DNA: TGTGCCAGCAGGTGGGGGCTAAACACCGGGGAGCTGTTTTTT. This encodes CASRWGLNTGELFF.

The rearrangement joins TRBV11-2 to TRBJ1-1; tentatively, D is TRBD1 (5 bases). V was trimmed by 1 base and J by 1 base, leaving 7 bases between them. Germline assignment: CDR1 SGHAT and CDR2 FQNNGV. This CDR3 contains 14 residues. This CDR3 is CASSLGDRNTEAFF. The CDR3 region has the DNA TGTGCCAGCAGCTTAGGAGACAGGAACACTGAAGCTTTCTTT.

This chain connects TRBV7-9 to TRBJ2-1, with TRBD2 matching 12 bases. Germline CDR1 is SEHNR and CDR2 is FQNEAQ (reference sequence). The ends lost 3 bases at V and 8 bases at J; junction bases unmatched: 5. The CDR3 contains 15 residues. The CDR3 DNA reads TGTGCCAGCAGCTTGACTAGCGGGAGAAGAGATGAGCAGTTCTTC. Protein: CASSLTSGRRDEQFF.

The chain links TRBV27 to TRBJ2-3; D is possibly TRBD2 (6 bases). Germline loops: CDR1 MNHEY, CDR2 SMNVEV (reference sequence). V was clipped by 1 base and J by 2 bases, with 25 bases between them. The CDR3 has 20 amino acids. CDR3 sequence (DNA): TGTGCCAGCAGTTTATTCGCTAGCGAGGCCGCAACCACCCCCACAGATACGCAGTATTTT. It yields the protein CASSLFASEAATTPTDTQYF.

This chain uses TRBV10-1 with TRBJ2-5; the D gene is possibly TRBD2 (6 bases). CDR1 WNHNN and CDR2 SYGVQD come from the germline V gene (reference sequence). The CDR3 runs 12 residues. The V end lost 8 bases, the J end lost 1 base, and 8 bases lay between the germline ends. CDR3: CASGTGQETQYF. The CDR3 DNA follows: TGCGCCAGCGGGACTGGCCAAGAGACCCAGTACTTC.

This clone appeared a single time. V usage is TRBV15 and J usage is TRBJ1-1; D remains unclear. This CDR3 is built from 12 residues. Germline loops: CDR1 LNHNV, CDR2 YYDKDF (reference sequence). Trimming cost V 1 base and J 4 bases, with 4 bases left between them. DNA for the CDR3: TGTGCCACCAGCAGAGGGGCCACTGAAGCTTTCTTT. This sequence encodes CATSRGATEAFF.

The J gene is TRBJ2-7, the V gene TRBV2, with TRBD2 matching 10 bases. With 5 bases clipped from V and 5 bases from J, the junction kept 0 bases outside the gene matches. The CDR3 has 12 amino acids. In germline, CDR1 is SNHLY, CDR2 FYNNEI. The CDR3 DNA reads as TGTGCCAGCAGTCTAGCGGGAGACGAGCAGTACTTC. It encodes CASSLAGDEQYF.

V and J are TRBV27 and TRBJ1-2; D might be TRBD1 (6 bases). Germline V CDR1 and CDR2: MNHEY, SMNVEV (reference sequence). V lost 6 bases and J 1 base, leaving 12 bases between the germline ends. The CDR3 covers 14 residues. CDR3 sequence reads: CASSGQLNNYGYTF. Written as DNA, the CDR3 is TGTGCCAGCAGCGGACAGCTTAATAACTATGGCTACACCTTC.

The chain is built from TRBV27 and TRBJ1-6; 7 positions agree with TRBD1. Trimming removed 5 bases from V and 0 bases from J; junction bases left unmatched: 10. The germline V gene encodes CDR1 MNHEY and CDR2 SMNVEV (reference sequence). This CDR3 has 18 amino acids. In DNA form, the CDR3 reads TGTGCCAGCAGTCTACTGACAGGGCCCAGCTCCTATAATTCACCCCTCCACTTT. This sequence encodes CASSLLTGPSSYNSPLHF.

In nucleotides, the CDR3 is TGTGCCAGCAGCGTGGCTAGCGGGAGACAAGAGACCCAGTACTTC. Translation: CASSVASGRQETQYF. This rearrangement joins TRBV9 to TRBJ2-5; 10 nucleotides agree with TRBD2. CDR1 and CDR2 (germline): SGDLS, YYNGEE. After removal of 2 bases from V and 2 bases from J, the junction contained 3 bases not matched to a gene. The CDR3 contains 15 residues. Combining the CDR3 with reference TRBV9 and TRBJ2-5 gives the whole variable domain DSGVTQTPKHLITATGQRVTLRCSPRSGDLSVYWYQQSLDQGLQFLIQYYNGEERAKGNILERFSAQQFPDLHSELNLSSLELGDSALYFCASSVASGRQETQYFGPGTRLLVL.

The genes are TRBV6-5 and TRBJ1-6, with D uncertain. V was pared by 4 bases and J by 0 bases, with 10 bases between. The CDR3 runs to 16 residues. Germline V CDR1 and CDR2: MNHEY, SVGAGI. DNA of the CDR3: TGTGCCAGCAGTTTGGCCCAGAGCTCCTATAATTCACCCCTCCACTTT. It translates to CASSLAQSSYNSPLHF.

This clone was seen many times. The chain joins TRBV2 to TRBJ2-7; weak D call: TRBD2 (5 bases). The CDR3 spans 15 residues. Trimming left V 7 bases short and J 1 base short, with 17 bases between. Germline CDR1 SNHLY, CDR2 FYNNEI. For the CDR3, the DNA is TGTGCCAGCATCGTTAAGGACTTCGGATCCTACGAGCAGTACTTC. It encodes CASIVKDFGSYEQYF.

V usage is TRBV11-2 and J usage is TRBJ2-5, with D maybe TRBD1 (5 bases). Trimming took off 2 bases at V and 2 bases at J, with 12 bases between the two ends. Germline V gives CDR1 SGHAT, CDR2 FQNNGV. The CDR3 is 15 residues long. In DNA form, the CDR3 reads TGTGCCAGCAGCTTATTCCGGACACGACAAGAGACCCAGTACTTC. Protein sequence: CASSLFRTRQETQYF.

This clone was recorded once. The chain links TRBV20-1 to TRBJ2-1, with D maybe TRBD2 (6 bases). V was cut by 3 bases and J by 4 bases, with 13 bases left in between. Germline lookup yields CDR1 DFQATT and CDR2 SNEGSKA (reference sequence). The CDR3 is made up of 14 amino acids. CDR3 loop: CSASPVAAYNEQFF. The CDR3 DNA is TGCAGTGCTAGTCCGGTAGCGGCTTACAATGAGCAGTTCTTC.

This chain's CDR3 is CASSSGRAQGAIYEQYF. CDR3 nucleotide sequence: TGTGCCAGCAGCTCCGGAAGGGCACAGGGGGCGATCTACGAGCAGTACTTC. The gene calls are TRBV13 and TRBJ2-7; TRBD1 matches 9 bases. The V segment lost 4 bases and the J segment 3 bases; nucleotides outside the gene matches: 13. There are 17 residues in the CDR3. Germline CDR1 PRHDT, CDR2 FYEKMQ (reference sequence).